This is a list of T cell receptor beta chains from one sample in a study of T cells in Graves' hyperthyroidism and ophthalmopathy. TCRdb fed the multiplex PCR reads into MiXCR, producing one record per CDR3 protein. The sample lists 700,000 or so distinct CDR3 sequences, over 15% occurring once. The sample taken for sequencing was blood. These receptors were taken from a man between 18 and 29 years old with Graves' hyperthyroidism. Each CDR3 is given with its conserved first and last residue. D genes are given only for firm matches. Clone sizes are given selectively: once, few, many, or a class where the clone is expanded.

clone_size | j_call | cdr3_length | v_call | d_call | cdr3_aa | cdr3_nt
. | TRBJ1-3 | 15 | TRBV2 | TRBD1 | CATRTGVASGNTIYF | TGTGCCACGAGGACAGGCGTAGCCTCTGGAAACACCATATATTTT
many | TRBJ2-1 | 16 | TRBV11-1 | TRBD2 | CASSHASMGGVGEQFF | TGTGCCAGCAGCCATGCCTCTATGGGGGGGGTCGGTGAGCAGTTCTTC
many | TRBJ2-3 | 12 | TRBV11-3 | . | CASNEMGGPQYF | TGTGCCAGCAACGAGATGGGGGGTCCGCAGTATTTT
few | TRBJ1-2 | 14 | TRBV28 | . | CASRTTGFDYGYAF | TGTGCCAGCAGAACTACAGGGTTCGACTATGGCTACGCCTTC
many | TRBJ1-1 | 14 | TRBV28 | . | CASSPSLRGLKAFF | TGTGCCAGCAGTCCCTCATTACGCGGACTGAAAGCTTTCTTT
few | TRBJ2-7 | 11 | TRBV28 | . | CASTRGYEQYF | TGTGCCAGCACTAGGGGCTACGAGCAGTACTTC
. | TRBJ2-7 | 16 | TRBV11-2 | TRBD1 | CASSLWDRPSSYEQYF | TGTGCCAGCAGCCTTTGGGACAGACCGAGCTCCTACGAGCAGTACTTC
few | TRBJ1-1 | 13 | TRBV12-3/TRBV12-4 | TRBD1 | CASNPGQGTEAFF | TGTGCCAGCAATCCGGGACAGGGCACTGAAGCTTTCTTT
few | TRBJ1-5 | 16 | TRBV5-5 | . | CASSLIGDNSNQPQHF | TGTGCCAGCAGCCTTATAGGGGATAATAGCAATCAGCCCCAGCATTTT
many | TRBJ1-1 | 15 | TRBV5-1 | TRBD1 | CASSLTSTGQGEAFF | TGCGCCAGCAGCTTGACCTCGACAGGGCAGGGAGAAGCTTTCTTT
few | TRBJ2-7 | 14 | TRBV6-1 | . | CASRPRESSYEQYF | TGTGCCAGCAGGCCACGGGAGAGCTCCTACGAGCAGTACTTC
many | TRBJ2-7 | 17 | TRBV6-2/TRBV6-3 | TRBD2 | CASSSTLGGRAAREQYF | TGTGCCAGCAGCTCCACTCTTGGCGGGAGGGCCGCCCGCGAGCAGTACTTC
many | TRBJ2-7 | 12 | TRBV28 | TRBD1 | CASKDRAYEQYF | TGTGCCAGCAAGGACAGGGCCTACGAGCAGTACTTC
many | TRBJ2-3 | 12 | TRBV20-1 | TRBD1 | CSAKTGGDTQYF | TGCAGTGCTAAAACAGGGGGAGATACGCAGTATTTT
many | TRBJ2-1 | 14 | TRBV6-2/TRBV6-3 | . | CASSYEPRPNEQFF | TGTGCCAGCAGTTACGAGCCCAGGCCCAATGAGCAGTTCTTC
many | TRBJ2-1 | 14 | TRBV6-5 | . | CASSFSRGGYEQFF | TGTGCCAGCAGTTTCTCAAGAGGAGGGTATGAGCAGTTCTTC
. | TRBJ2-7 | 14 | TRBV12-3/TRBV12-4 | . | CASSLSRASYEQYF | TGTGCCAGCAGTTTAAGCAGGGCGTCCTACGAGCAGTACTTC
many | TRBJ1-1 | 15 | TRBV28 | TRBD1 | CASSFAGGMNTEAFF | TGTGCCAGCAGTTTTGCAGGGGGCATGAACACTGAAGCTTTCTTT
few | TRBJ2-7 | 14 | TRBV5-1 | TRBD1 | CASQEGGGSYEQYF | TGCGCCAGCCAAGAAGGGGGCGGAAGCTACGAGCAGTACTTC
many | TRBJ2-7 | 13 | TRBV29-1 | . | CSVGRDNRNEQYF | TGCAGCGTTGGACGGGACAATAGGAACGAGCAGTACTTC
. | TRBJ2-7 | 16 | TRBV11-2 | TRBD2 | CASNLDQLAGVREQYF | TGTGCCAGCAACTTAGATCAATTAGCGGGAGTGAGGGAGCAGTACTTC
few | TRBJ2-3 | 15 | TRBV4-3 | . | CASSQGGSSTDTQYF | TGCGCCAGCAGCCAAGGGGGAAGTAGCACAGATACGCAGTATTTT
few | TRBJ2-1 | 13 | TRBV5-8 | . | CASSLPASGEQFF | TGTGCCAGCAGCTTGCCGGCGTCCGGTGAGCAGTTCTTC
few | TRBJ2-2 | 13 | TRBV10-3 | . | CAISVSNTGELFF | TGTGCCATCAGTGTCAGTAACACCGGGGAGCTGTTTTTT
. | TRBJ2-2 | 14 | TRBV24-1 | . | CATSPSRNTGELFF | TGTGCCACCAGCCCGTCCAGGAACACCGGGGAGCTGTTTTTT
few | TRBJ2-7 | 15 | TRBV19 | TRBD2 | CASSPLAGYSYEQYF | TGTGCCAGTAGTCCACTAGCGGGTTACTCCTACGAGCAGTACTTC
. | TRBJ1-5 | 13 | TRBV19 | . | CASSAGSNQPQHF | TGTGCCAGTAGTGCTGGTTCCAATCAGCCCCAGCATTTT
many | TRBJ1-6 | 13 | TRBV27 | TRBD1 | CASRTGGRSPLHF | TGTGCCAGTCGGACAGGCGGACGTTCACCCCTCCACTTT
many | TRBJ2-5 | 16 | TRBV5-6 | . | CASSSLPAGGVETQYF | TGTGCCAGCAGCTCTCTCCCGGCAGGCGGGGTGGAGACCCAGTACTTC
many | TRBJ2-1 | 14 | TRBV29-1 | TRBD2 | CSVGVAGVMGEQFF | TGCAGCGTGGGAGTAGCGGGAGTTATGGGTGAGCAGTTCTTC
few | TRBJ1-3 | 12 | TRBV11-3 | . | CASSSGGNTIYF | TGTGCCAGCAGCTCCGGGGGAAACACCATATATTTT
few | TRBJ1-3 | 13 | TRBV20-1 | . | CSATMGPGNTIYF | TGCAGTGCTACTATGGGGCCTGGAAACACCATATATTTT
many | TRBJ2-3 | 12 | TRBV5-1 | . | CASSYAGGTQYF | TGCGCCAGCAGCTACGCCGGTGGGACGCAGTATTTT
. | TRBJ1-2 | 11 | TRBV20-1 | . | CSATSGSSYTF | TGCAGTGCTACCTCGGGGAGTAGCTACACCTTC
many | TRBJ1-1 | 14 | TRBV9 | . | CASSVEQWGTEAFF | TGTGCCAGCAGCGTAGAACAGTGGGGGACTGAAGCTTTCTTT
many | TRBJ2-5 | 15 | TRBV27 | TRBD2 | CASLPRWREGETQYF | TGTGCCAGCCTCCCCCGTTGGCGGGAGGGAGAGACCCAGTACTTC
. | TRBJ1-2 | 14 | TRBV7-9 | TRBD1 | CASSYGTGDRGYTF | TGTGCCAGCAGTTACGGGACAGGGGACCGGGGCTACACCTTC
few | TRBJ1-2 | 14 | TRBV18 | TRBD1 | CASSPRTGLSGYTF | TGTGCCAGCTCACCCCGGACAGGGCTCAGCGGCTACACCTTC
many | TRBJ2-1 | 11 | TRBV20-1 | . | CSARAGNEQFF | TGCAGTGCTAGAGCTGGGAATGAGCAGTTCTTC
. | TRBJ2-1 | 16 | TRBV7-2 | TRBD1 | CASSLAGTGGYNEQFF | TGTGCCAGCAGCCTCGCCGGGACAGGCGGCTACAATGAGCAGTTCTTC
few | TRBJ2-2 | 15 | TRBV15 | TRBD2 | CATSWSGRDTGELFF | TGTGCCACCAGCTGGAGCGGGAGAGACACCGGGGAGCTGTTTTTT
many | TRBJ1-1 | 12 | TRBV12-5 | . | CASGHGNGEAFF | TGTGCTAGTGGACATGGGAATGGTGAAGCTTTCTTT
. | TRBJ2-1 | 14 | TRBV20-1 | TRBD2 | CSAPAGLSYNEQFF | TGCAGTGCTCCAGCGGGACTCTCCTACAATGAGCAGTTCTTC
few | TRBJ2-7 | 15 | TRBV11-3 | TRBD2 | CASSPGGAASYEQYF | TGTGCCAGCAGCCCGGGGGGGGCGGCCTCCTACGAGCAGTACTTC
many | TRBJ2-2 | 18 | TRBV11-1 | TRBD1 | CASSSLRDRGRGTGELFF | TGTGCCAGCAGCTCCCTCCGGGACAGGGGAAGAGGAACCGGGGAGCTGTTTTTT
. | TRBJ2-1 | 15 | TRBV11-1 | TRBD2 | CASSEGAGRGNEQFF | TGTGCCAGCAGCGAAGGGGCCGGGAGGGGAAATGAGCAGTTCTTC